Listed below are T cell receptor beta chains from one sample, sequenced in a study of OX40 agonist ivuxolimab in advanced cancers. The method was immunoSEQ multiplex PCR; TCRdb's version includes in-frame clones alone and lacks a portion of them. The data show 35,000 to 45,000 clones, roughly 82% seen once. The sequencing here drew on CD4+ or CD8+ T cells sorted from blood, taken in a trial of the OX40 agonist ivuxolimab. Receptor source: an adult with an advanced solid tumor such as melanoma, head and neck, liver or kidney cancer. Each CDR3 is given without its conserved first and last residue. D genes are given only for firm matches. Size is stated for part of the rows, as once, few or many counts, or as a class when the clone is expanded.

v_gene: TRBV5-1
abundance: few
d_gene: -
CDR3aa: ASSLALGNSPLH

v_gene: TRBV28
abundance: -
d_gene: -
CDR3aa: ASSFRFPENSYEQY

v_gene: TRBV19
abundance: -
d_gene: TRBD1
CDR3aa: ASSLVRGHVQPQH

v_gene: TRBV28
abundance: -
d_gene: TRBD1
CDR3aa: ASRGTARGNTEAF

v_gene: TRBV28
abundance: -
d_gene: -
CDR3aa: ASSSEGVTGELF

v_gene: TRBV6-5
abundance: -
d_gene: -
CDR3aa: ASSYSNRRGGELF

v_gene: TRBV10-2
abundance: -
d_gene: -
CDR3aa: ASSESKQHYGYT

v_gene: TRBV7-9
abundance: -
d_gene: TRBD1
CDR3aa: ASSPTGGTYGYT

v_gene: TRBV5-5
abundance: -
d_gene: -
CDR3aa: ASSLNFDYGYT

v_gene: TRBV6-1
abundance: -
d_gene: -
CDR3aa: ASSQTDLVTQY

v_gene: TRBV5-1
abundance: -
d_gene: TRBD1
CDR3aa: ASRGGTGNYEQY

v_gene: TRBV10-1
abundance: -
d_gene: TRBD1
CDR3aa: ASRGQKNTGELF